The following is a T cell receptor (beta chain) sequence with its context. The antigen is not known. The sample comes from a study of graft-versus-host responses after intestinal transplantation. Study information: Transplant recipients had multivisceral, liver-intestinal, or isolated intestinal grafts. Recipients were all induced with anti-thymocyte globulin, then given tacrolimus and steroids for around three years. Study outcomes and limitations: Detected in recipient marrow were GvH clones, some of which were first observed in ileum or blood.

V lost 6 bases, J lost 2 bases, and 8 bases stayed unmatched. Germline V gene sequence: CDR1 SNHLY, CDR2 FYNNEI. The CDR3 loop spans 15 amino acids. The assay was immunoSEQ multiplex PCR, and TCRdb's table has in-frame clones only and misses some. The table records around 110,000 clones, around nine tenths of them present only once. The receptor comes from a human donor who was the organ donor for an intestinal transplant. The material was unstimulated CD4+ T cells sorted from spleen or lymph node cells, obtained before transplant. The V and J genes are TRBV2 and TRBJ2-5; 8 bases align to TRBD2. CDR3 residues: CASRPGGGPQETQYF. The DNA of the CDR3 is TGTGCCAGCAGGCCCGGGGGGGGCCCTCAAGAGACCCAGTACTTC.